This passage covers 20 T cell receptor beta chains from one sample sequenced in a study of shared clonotypes between healthy human individuals. Clones were sequenced by immunoSEQ multiplex PCR, and TCRdb holds only the in-frame ones, with some missing. Found here are about 2.3 million clones, approximately 90% of them singletons; the top ten hold 0.37%. The sequenced material came from naive CD4+ T cells from PBMCs. Subset in this sample: CD45RA+ positively selected. The receptor source for this set is a man in his late teens or twenties in good health. Some clones in this sample may be carry-over from other donors' samples.

This sequence joins TRBV19 and TRBJ1-5, with D maybe TRBD1 (6 bases). Germline CDR1 reads LNHDA; CDR2 reads SQIVND (reference sequence). The CDR3 length is 15 residues. V dropped 5 bases and J dropped 7 bases, with 18 bases sitting between them. CDR3 sequence: CASSLLDFQGQPQHF. The CDR3 DNA is TGTGCCAGTAGTCTGTTGGATTTCCAGGGGCAGCCCCAGCATTTT.

The chain combines TRBV5-4 with TRBJ2-5; tentative D call: TRBD1 (6 bases). In germline, CDR1 is SGHNT, CDR2 YYREEE (reference sequence). V was shortened by 4 bases and J by 5 bases, with 15 bases between the two germline ends. The CDR3 runs 14 residues. The CDR3 loop is CASSPQGLRETQYF. The DNA for the CDR3 is TGTGCCAGCAGCCCTCAGGGGCTTCGGGAGACCCAGTACTTC.

CDR3 protein: CASSLAGPGEFYTF. The CDR3 region has the DNA TGTGCCAGCAGCTTAGCAGGGCCAGGGGAGTTTTACACCTTC. The gene calls are TRBV7-2 and TRBJ1-2, with a possible D match to TRBD1 (6 bases). V was cut by 0 bases and J by 11 bases, with 16 bases left in between. The CDR3 runs to 14 residues. Germline V lookup: CDR1 SGHTA, CDR2 FQGNSA.

This clone has a single count. The chain recombines TRBV29-1 with TRBJ2-7; 7 nucleotides match TRBD1. V was clipped by 7 bases and J by 10 bases; unmatched bases: 16. The CDR3 is made up of 13 amino acids. CDR1 and CDR2 (germline): SQVTM, ANQGSEA. The CDR3 DNA reads as TGCAGCGCGTCAACTTTCGACAGGGCGGTTCAGTACTTC. This translates into CSASTFDRAVQYF.

The V and J genes are TRBV5-1 and TRBJ2-7; no clear D. Trimming removed 1 base from V and 3 bases from J, with 8 bases in between. The germline V gene encodes CDR1 SGHRS and CDR2 YFSETQ. The CDR3 is made up of 13 amino acids. CDR3: CASSLRSDYEQYF. The CDR3 region has the DNA TGCGCCAGCAGCTTGAGGTCGGACTACGAGCAGTACTTC.

V is TRBV5-1 and J is TRBJ1-4; no clear D. Trimming pared 4 bases from V and 2 bases from J, leaving 9 bases between. Germline V lookup: CDR1 SGHRS, CDR2 YFSETQ. This CDR3 spans 14 amino acids. The CDR3 DNA reads as TGCGCCAGCAGCCGCGAGAGTACTAATGAAAAACTGTTTTTT. Its translation is CASSRESTNEKLFF.

The genes are TRBV7-3 and TRBJ2-1; the D is unclear. The germline V gene has CDR1 SGHTA and CDR2 FQGTGA. Trimming took off 2 bases at V and 3 bases at J, with 14 bases between the two ends. The CDR3 covers 16 residues. The CDR3 nucleotides are TGTGCCAGCAGCTTAGAATTGGTGGCTAGCTACAATGAGCAGTTCTTC. It encodes CASSLELVASYNEQFF.

The count of this clone is one. The rearrangement links TRBV4-2 to TRBJ1-4; D might be TRBD1 (5 bases). Germline lookup yields CDR1 LGHNA and CDR2 YNFKEQ. CDR3 length: 15 amino acids. V was shortened by 4 bases and J by 3 bases, with 12 bases between the two germline ends. The CDR3 DNA reads TGTGCCAGCAGCCCGTTGACAGAACCTAATGAAAAACTGTTTTTT. Residues: CASSPLTEPNEKLFF.

The V gene is TRBV2, the J gene TRBJ1-5; no definite D call. In germline, CDR1 is SNHLY, CDR2 FYNNEI. The germline V and J ends were trimmed by 1 base and 16 bases, with 11 bases remaining between them. The length of the CDR3 is 11 residues. CDR3 DNA sequence: TGTGCCAGCAGTGAAGGGACGTCCATCCATTTT. Translating it yields CASSEGTSIHF.

The chain uses TRBV25-1 and TRBJ2-2; the D gene is possibly TRBD2 (5 bases). The V end was cut by 1 base, the J end by 2 bases, with 11 bases between. CDR1 MGHDK and CDR2 SYGVNS come from the germline V gene. CDR3 size: 16 residues. The CDR3 DNA reads as TGTGCCAGCAGTGAATGGGGAGCCATAAACACCGGGGAGCTGTTTTTT. It translates to CASSEWGAINTGELFF.

This clone was seen just once. The gene calls are TRBV27 and TRBJ2-5, with D possibly being TRBD1 or TRBD2 (5 bases each). The germline V gene encodes CDR1 MNHEY and CDR2 SMNVEV (reference sequence). Trimming cost V 4 bases and J 5 bases, with 20 bases left between them. This CDR3 is built from 16 residues. The CDR3 spells CASSSPRTGRGETQYF. The CDR3 DNA sequence: TGTGCCAGCAGTTCCCCTAGGACGGGACGCGGTGAGACCCAGTACTTC.

This chain links TRBV7-9 with TRBJ2-3; D possibly uses TRBD1 or TRBD2 (5 bases each). V lost 4 bases, J lost 1 base, and 15 bases lay in between. The CDR3 is made up of 16 amino acids. The germline gives CDR1 SEHNR, CDR2 FQNEAQ (reference sequence). Here the CDR3 DNA reads TGTGCCAGCAGCTCGACTGGGGGAAGCCGCACAGATACGCAGTATTTT. It encodes CASSSTGGSRTDTQYF.

The chain links TRBV19 to TRBJ1-2; D is undetermined. The V gene lost 9 bases and the J gene lost 4 bases, with 18 bases spanning the gap. Germline values: CDR1 LNHDA, CDR2 SQIVND (reference sequence). The CDR3 consists of 14 residues. The CDR3 is CASKPSSQLYGYTF. Here the CDR3 DNA reads TGTGCCAGCAAACCTAGTAGCCAACTCTATGGCTACACCTTC.

The rearrangement joins TRBV7-9 to TRBJ1-2, with 7 bases matching TRBD1. Germline CDR1 and CDR2: SEHNR and FQNEAQ (reference sequence). V trimming: 5 bases; J trimming: 4 bases; junction bases outside the gene matches: 16. This CDR3 comprises 17 residues. Here the CDR3 DNA reads TGTGCCAGCAGCAGAGAAACCGCCGGGACAGTAGGCTATGGCTACACCTTC. This encodes CASSRETAGTVGYGYTF.

V is TRBV28 and J is TRBJ2-4; 7 bases are shared with TRBD1. CDR3 length equals 16 residues. Looked up from germline, CDR1 is MDHEN and CDR2 is SYDVKM. With V trimmed by 5 bases and J by 7 bases, 14 bases remained unmatched. The DNA for the CDR3 is TGTGCCAGCAGTGTGGTGGTGGAGTGGGGACAGAACATTCAGTACTTC. Translating it yields CASSVVVEWGQNIQYF.

This clone is a singleton in its sample. The chain combines TRBV5-1 with TRBJ2-1; 10 nucleotides align to TRBD2. With 2 bases clipped from V and 2 bases from J, the junction kept 4 bases outside the gene matches. The CDR3 covers 16 residues. From germline, CDR1 is SGHRS and CDR2 YFSETQ. The CDR3 here is CASSFTGLAAYNEQFF. Written as DNA, the CDR3 is TGCGCCAGCAGCTTTACCGGACTAGCGGCCTACAATGAGCAGTTCTTC.

The J gene is TRBJ2-3, the V gene TRBV2; no definite D call. CDR3 size: 12 residues. V was pared by 6 bases and J by 2 bases, with 6 bases between. Germline lookup yields CDR1 SNHLY and CDR2 FYNNEI. Here the CDR3 reads CASSLDTDTQYF. In DNA form, the CDR3 reads TGTGCCAGCAGCCTAGACACAGATACGCAGTATTTT.

The chain joins TRBV28 to TRBJ2-7, with D unclear. V lost 6 bases to trimming and J lost 3 bases, with 18 bases between them. The CDR3 length is 15 residues. Germline V CDR1 and CDR2: MDHEN, SYDVKM. The CDR3 bases are TGTGCCAGCAGCTCGGACCCCGAAGGTTTCTACGAGCAGTACTTC. It encodes CASSSDPEGFYEQYF.

The chain combines TRBV5-6 with TRBJ1-2; 8 nucleotides agree with TRBD1. CDR3 length equals 15 residues. V lost 4 bases and J lost 3; bases outside the gene matches: 8. The germline CDR1 and CDR2 sequences are SGHDT and YYEEEE. For the CDR3, the DNA is TGTGCCAGCAGCACTAGGACAGGGCGGCACTATGGCTACACCTTC. Its protein is CASSTRTGRHYGYTF.

The J gene is TRBJ2-7, the V gene TRBV6-5, with D possibly TRBD1 on 6 matching bases. V lost 5 bases to trimming and J lost 5 bases, with 16 bases between them. The CDR3 sequence is 14 residues long. Germline V gene sequence: CDR1 MNHEY, CDR2 SVGAGI. CDR3 in amino acids: CASSQRTAGDEQYF. In nucleotides, the CDR3 is TGTGCCAGCAGTCAGCGGACAGCCGGCGACGAGCAGTACTTC.